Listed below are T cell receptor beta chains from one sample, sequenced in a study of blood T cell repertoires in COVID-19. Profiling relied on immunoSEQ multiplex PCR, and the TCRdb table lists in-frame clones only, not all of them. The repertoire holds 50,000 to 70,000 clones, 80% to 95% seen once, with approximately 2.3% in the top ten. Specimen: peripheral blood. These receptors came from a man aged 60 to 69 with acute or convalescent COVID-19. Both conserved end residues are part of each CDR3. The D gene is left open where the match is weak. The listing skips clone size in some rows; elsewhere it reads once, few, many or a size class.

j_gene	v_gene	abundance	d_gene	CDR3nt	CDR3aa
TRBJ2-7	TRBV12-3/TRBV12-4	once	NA	TGTGCCAGCAGGGGCACCTACGAGCAGTACTTC	CASRGTYEQYF
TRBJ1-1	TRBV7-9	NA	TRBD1	TGTGCCAGCAGCTTAGGGGACAGGGAAACCACTGAAGCTTTCTTT	CASSLGDRETTEAFF
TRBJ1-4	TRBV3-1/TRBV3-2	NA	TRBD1	TGTGCCAGCAGCCAGACGAACCCCGGGACAGGGCAAAATGAAAAACTGTTTTTT	CASSQTNPGTGQNEKLFF
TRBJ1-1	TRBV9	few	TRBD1	TGTGCCAGCAGCGAGAGGACAGGGAACACTGAAGCTTTCTTT	CASSERTGNTEAFF
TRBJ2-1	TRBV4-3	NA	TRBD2	TGCGCCAGCAGCCAAGTAGCCGGGACTAGCGGGAGGGATGAGCAGTTCTTC	CASSQVAGTSGRDEQFF
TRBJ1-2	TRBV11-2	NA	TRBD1	TGTGCCAGCAGCCCCAGACAGGGGGCAAGGTATGGCTACACCTTC	CASSPRQGARYGYTF
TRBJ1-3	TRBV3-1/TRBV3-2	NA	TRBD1	TGTGCCAGCAGCCAAGGACAGGGGAACGCTGGAAACACCATATATTTT	CASSQGQGNAGNTIYF
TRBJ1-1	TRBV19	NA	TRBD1	TGTGCCAGTAGTCGGACAGGGACTGGGGCTGAAGCTTTCTTT	CASSRTGTGAEAFF
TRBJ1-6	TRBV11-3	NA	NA	TGTGCCAGCAGCTTACAATCGGGTTCACCCCTCCACTTT	CASSLQSGSPLHF
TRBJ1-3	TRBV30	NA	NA	TGTGCCTGGAACCCGCGGAGCTCTGGAAACACCATATATTTT	CAWNPRSSGNTIYF
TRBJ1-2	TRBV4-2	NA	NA	TGTGCCAGCAGCCAAGCCCTCGGGTCTGGCAACTTTATCTTC	CASSQALGSGNFIF
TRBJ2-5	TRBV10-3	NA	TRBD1	TGTGCCATCAGTGGGACAGGGGCAGAGACCCAGTACTTC	CAISGTGAETQYF
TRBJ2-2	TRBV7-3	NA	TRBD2	TGTGCCAGCAGATCTACTAGCGGGGTCACCGGGGAGCTGTTTTTT	CASRSTSGVTGELFF
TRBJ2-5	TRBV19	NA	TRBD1	TGTGCCAGTAGTAATCCCGGGACAGACCAAGAGACCCAGTACTTC	CASSNPGTDQETQYF
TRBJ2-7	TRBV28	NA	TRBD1	TGTGCCAGCAGAGGGACAGGGTTTGGCGAGCAGTACTTC	CASRGTGFGEQYF
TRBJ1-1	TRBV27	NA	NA	TGTGCCAGCAGCCACTACCCAGGGACAGAAGCTTTCTTT	CASSHYPGTEAFF
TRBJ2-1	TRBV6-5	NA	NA	TGTGCCAGCAGCGTAAGCGGTAGGGCCGGTCATGAGCAGTTCTTC	CASSVSGRAGHEQFF
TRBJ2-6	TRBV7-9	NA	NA	TGTGCCAGCAGCCAACTGGGGGGGCTCGCTGGGGCCAACGTCCTGACTTTC	CASSQLGGLAGANVLTF
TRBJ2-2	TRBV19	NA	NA	TGTGCCAGTAGTATATGGGGGCCCGGGGAGCTGTTTTTT	CASSIWGPGELFF
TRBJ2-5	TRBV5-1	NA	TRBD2	TGCGCCAGCAGCAATGGTGTCTCTAGCGGGAGTGGGTTCCAAGAGACCCAGTACTTC	CASSNGVSSGSGFQETQYF
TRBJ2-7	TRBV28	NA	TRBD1	TGTGCCAGCAGTTTATATATCCGGACAGGGAACTACGAGCAGTACTTC	CASSLYIRTGNYEQYF
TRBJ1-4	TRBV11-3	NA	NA	TGTGCCAGCAGCTTACGGAAGGTATTTGGGCAGGCAACTAATGAAAAACTGTTTTTT	CASSLRKVFGQATNEKLFF
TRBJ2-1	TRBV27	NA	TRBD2	TGTGCCACTAAACCGGTAACTCTTAGCGGGGAGCAGTTCTTC	CATKPVTLSGEQFF
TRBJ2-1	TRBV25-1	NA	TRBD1	TGTGCCAGCACCGGGACAGGGGCCCCCAATGAGCAGTTCTTC	CASTGTGAPNEQFF
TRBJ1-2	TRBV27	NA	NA	TGTGCCAGCAGTTTAGAGAGGGGGATCTATGGCTACACCTTC	CASSLERGIYGYTF
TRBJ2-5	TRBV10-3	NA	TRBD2	TGTGCCATCAGTGAGTCACACTTGGGGAGGGGCCAAGAGACCCAGTACTTC	CAISESHLGRGQETQYF
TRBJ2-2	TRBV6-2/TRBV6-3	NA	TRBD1	TGTGCCAGCAGTTTCTCGGGACAGTCAATCACCGGGGAGCTGTTTTTT	CASSFSGQSITGELFF
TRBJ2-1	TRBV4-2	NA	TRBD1	TGTGCCAGCAGCCAGGCTCCGGGACAGGGAGGTCAATTTAGACAGTTCTTC	CASSQAPGQGGQFRQFF
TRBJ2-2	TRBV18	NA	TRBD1	TGTGCCAGCTCACCAATCAGGGGGACCCAGAACACCGGGGAGCTGTTTTTT	CASSPIRGTQNTGELFF
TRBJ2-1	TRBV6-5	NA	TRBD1	TGTGCCAGCACCCCCGCGACAGGGGGGTACAATGAGCAGTTCTTC	CASTPATGGYNEQFF
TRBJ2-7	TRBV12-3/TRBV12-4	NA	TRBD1	TGTGCCAGCAGTCCCCAGGGGGCGCAAGAGCAGTACTTC	CASSPQGAQEQYF
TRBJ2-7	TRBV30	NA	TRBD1	TGTGCCTGGAGCGGGGACAGTGATTACTCCTACGAGCAGTACTTC	CAWSGDSDYSYEQYF
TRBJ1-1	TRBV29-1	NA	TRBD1	TGCAGCGTTGTCGGGGACAGGGGAAGCACTGAAGCTTTCTTT	CSVVGDRGSTEAFF
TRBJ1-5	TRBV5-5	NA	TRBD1	TGTGCCAGCAGACTCGACAGGGCTAGCAATCAGCCCCAGCATTTT	CASRLDRASNQPQHF
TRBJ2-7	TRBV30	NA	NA	TGTGCCTGGAGGGACCCAGGCAGGGTGAGACACGAGCAGTACTTC	CAWRDPGRVRHEQYF
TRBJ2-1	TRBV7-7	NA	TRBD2	TGTGCTAGCAGCCCACCGACTAGCGGGTTGAATGAGCAGTTCTTC	CASSPPTSGLNEQFF
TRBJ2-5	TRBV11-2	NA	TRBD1	TGTGCCAGCAGCTTAGGCAACAGGGGGCCCAGGGAGACCCAGTACTTC	CASSLGNRGPRETQYF
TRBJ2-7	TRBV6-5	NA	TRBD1	TGTGCCAGCACGGGGACAGGGGATACCTACGAGCAGTACTTC	CASTGTGDTYEQYF
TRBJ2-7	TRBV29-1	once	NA	TGCAGCGTTGGGAGTAGGACACCCTACGAGCAGTACTTC	CSVGSRTPYEQYF
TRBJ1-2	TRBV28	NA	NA	TGTGCCAGCAGTCCACCCCCTAGATCGGCAGGGTCCTATGGCTACACCTTC	CASSPPPRSAGSYGYTF
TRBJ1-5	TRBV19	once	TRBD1	TGTGCCAGCAATCCGACAGGGTCGAGTCAGCCCCAGCATTTT	CASNPTGSSQPQHF